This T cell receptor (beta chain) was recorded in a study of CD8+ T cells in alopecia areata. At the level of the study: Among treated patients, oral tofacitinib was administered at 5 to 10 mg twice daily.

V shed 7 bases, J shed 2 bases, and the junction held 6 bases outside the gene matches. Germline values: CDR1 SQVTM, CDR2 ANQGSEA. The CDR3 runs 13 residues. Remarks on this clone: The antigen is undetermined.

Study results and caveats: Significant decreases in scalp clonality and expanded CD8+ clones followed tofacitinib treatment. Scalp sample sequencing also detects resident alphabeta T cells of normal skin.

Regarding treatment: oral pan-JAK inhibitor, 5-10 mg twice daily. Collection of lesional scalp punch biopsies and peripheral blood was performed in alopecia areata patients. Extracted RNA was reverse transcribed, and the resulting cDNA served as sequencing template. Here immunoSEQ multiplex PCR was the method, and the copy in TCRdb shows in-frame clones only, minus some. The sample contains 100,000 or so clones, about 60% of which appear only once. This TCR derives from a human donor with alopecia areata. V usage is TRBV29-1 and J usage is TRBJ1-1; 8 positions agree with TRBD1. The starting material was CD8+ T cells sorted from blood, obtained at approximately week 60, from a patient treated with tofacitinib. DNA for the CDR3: TGCAGCGCCCGGACAGGGAGCAACACTGAAGCTTTCTTT. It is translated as CSARTGSNTEAFF. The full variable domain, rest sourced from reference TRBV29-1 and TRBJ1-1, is SAVISQKPSRDICQRGTSLTIQCQVDSQVTMMFWYRQQPGQSLTLIATANQGSEATYESGFVIDKFPISRPNLTFSTLTVSNMSPEDSSIYLCSARTGSNTEAFFGQGTRLTVV.